The 13 T cell receptor beta chains given below trace back to one sample, sequenced in a study of tumor-infiltrating lymphocytes in primary liver carcinoma. A primer in the constant region served to generate TCR beta cDNA from approximately 450 ng of total RNA. Three rounds of nested multiplex PCR with slightly modified ARM-PCR produced TCR beta libraries. Use of TRBV1-TRBV30 forward primers with a C-beta reverse primer characterized the first two PCR rounds, which lasted around 9 cycles each. TCRdb processed the multiplex PCR reads anew with MiXCR; each CDR3 protein has one entry. The sample consists of around 120,000 distinct CDR3 sequences, 50% to 65% of them appearing once. Bulk tissue was left unsorted, and RNA and DNA were co-extracted from roughly 20-30 mg of it. Material: liver tumor tissue from sampling region 1. Subset of the sample: tumor region T1, superior pole. The receptor set was obtained from a woman aged 55-75 years with primary liver carcinoma and hepatitis B virus infection.

The sample holds a few counts of this clonotype. The V and J genes are TRBV30 and TRBJ1-1; D ambiguous. The germline V gene has CDR1 GTSNPN and CDR2 SVGIG (reference sequence). The CDR3 runs to 14 residues. V shed 3 bases and J shed 6 bases, with 17 bases lying between them. As DNA, the CDR3 is TGTGCCTGGAGAAAGAATTTTAGACACGCTGAAGCTTTCTTT. Residues: CAWRKNFRHAEAFF.

This clonotype was counted between two and nine times. V gene TRBV5-8 combines with J gene TRBJ2-3, with TRBD1 matching 8 bases. The trim removed 2 bases at V and 4 bases at J, leaving 6 bases unmatched. The germline gives CDR1 SGHTS, CDR2 YDEGEE. This CDR3 contains 15 residues. CDR3 region: CASSFDRGGADTQYF. In DNA form, the CDR3 reads TGTGCCAGCAGCTTCGACAGGGGAGGCGCAGATACGCAGTATTTT.

At least ten counts were recorded for this clonotype. The V call is TRBV28, the J call TRBJ1-4, with unresolved D. Between the trimmed V and J ends, which lost 6 bases and 10 bases, there was a span of 15 bases. Germline values: CDR1 MDHEN, CDR2 SYDVKM. CDR3 size: 13 residues. This chain's CDR3 is CASSTQSPLKLFF. The CDR3 coding sequence is TGTGCCAGCAGCACCCAGTCGCCGCTAAAACTGTTTTTT.

V usage is TRBV11-3 and J usage is TRBJ2-7, with 8 bases aligning to TRBD2. Per germline, CDR1 SGHNT and CDR2 YENEEA. The length of the CDR3 is 15 residues. V lost 10 bases to trimming and J lost 4 bases; unmatched junction nucleotides: 15. CDR3 sequence (DNA): TGTGCCACGAGCTTAGGGGTAGCGGGAAGTTACGAGCAGTACTTC. Translating it yields CATSLGVAGSYEQYF.

In regard to this clonotype: A single base separates this from a much larger clone, so it may be a read error. No conserved phenylalanine or tryptophan ends this CDR3, so it is likely a read error. The rearrangement uses TRBV6-5 and TRBJ1-5, with a possible D match to TRBD1 (5 bases). Trimming stripped 5 bases from V and 3 bases from J, with 14 bases between. Germline CDR1 reads MNHEY; CDR2 reads SVGAGI. This CDR3 comprises 15 residues. The CDR3 is CASSKNDRFNQPQHS. The DNA for the CDR3 is TGTGCCAGCAGTAAAAACGACAGATTCAATCAGCCCCAGCATTCT.

The sample holds one count of this clonotype. The final CDR3 position lacks the conserved phenylalanine or tryptophan, pointing to a likely read error. The J gene is TRBJ2-5, the V gene TRBV5-4, with D perhaps assigned TRBD1 or TRBD2 (6 bases each). This CDR3 is built from 15 residues. Germline lookup yields CDR1 SGHNT and CDR2 YYREEE (reference sequence). V was cut by 4 bases and J by 5 bases, with 18 bases left in between. The CDR3 DNA follows: TGTGCCAGCAGCCTGGGGGGCGGGAATGGTGAGACCCAGTACCTC. This gives the protein CASSLGGGNGETQYL.

The rearrangement uses TRBV6-4 and TRBJ2-1; TRBD1 aligns across 8 bases. CDR1 MRHNA and CDR2 SNTAGT come from the germline V gene. The CDR3 contains 14 residues. V lost 5 bases, J lost 3 bases, and 3 bases stayed unmatched. DNA for the CDR3: TGTGCCAGCAGTCCGGGACAGGACTACAATGAGCAGTTCTTC. Protein sequence: CASSPGQDYNEQFF.

J is TRBJ2-5 and V is TRBV11-2, with 7 bases lining up with TRBD2. The CDR3 runs 18 residues. With 2 bases clipped from V and 7 bases from J, the junction kept 19 bases outside the gene matches. Germline CDR1 reads SGHAT; CDR2 reads FQNNGV. The CDR3 loop reads CASSLSGNPRILRGTQYF. CDR3 nucleotide sequence: TGTGCCAGCAGCTTAAGCGGGAACCCCAGAATACTTAGAGGGACCCAGTACTTC.

Comments on this clonotype: Because it lacks the conserved phenylalanine or tryptophan at the end, this CDR3 is likely a read error. No DNA is shown, since the ends of the CDR3 on it are uncertain; the CDR3 is the one TCRdb lists. The rearrangement links TRBV10-3 to TRBJ1-1; TRBD1, the D gene given by the table, was not confirmed from the DNA. Counting both end residues, the CDR3 totals 16 amino acids. Germline V gene data show CDR1 as ENHRY and CDR2 as SYGVKD. This CDR3 reads CAISESIRGGNTEALL.

Worth noting for this clonotype: The CDR3 does not end in the conserved phenylalanine or tryptophan, so this is likely a read error. This chain joins TRBV11-2 and TRBJ2-7; either TRBD1 or TRBD2 may supply D (6 bases each). The germline gives CDR1 SGHAT, CDR2 FQNNGV. CDR3 length: 14 residues. V was trimmed by 5 bases and J by 10 bases, leaving 21 bases between them. The CDR3 here is CASSPSSGASEQYL. CDR3 sequence (DNA): TGTGCCAGCAGCCCCTCTTCAGGGGCTAGCGAACAGTACTTG.

At least ten counts were recorded for this clonotype. This rearrangement joins TRBV6-5 to TRBJ1-2; 8 bases fit TRBD1. The CDR3 totals 14 residues. CDR1 is MNHEY and CDR2 is SVGAGI in the germline V gene. After removal of 4 bases from V and 1 base from J, the junction contained 2 bases not matched to a gene. CDR3 in DNA: TGTGCCAGCAGTTCAGGGGGCGGTAACTATGGCTACACCTTC. This sequence encodes CASSSGGGNYGYTF.

The V gene is TRBV7-9, the J gene TRBJ2-7, with D perhaps matching TRBD2 (6 bases). CDR3 length equals 13 residues. Germline-derived CDR1 and CDR2 are SEHNR and FQNEAQ (reference sequence). V was cut by 5 bases and J by 0 bases, with 8 bases left in between. CDR3 bases: TGTGCCAGCAGCCCGGGGGACTCCTACGAGCAGTACTTC. Encoded protein: CASSPGDSYEQYF.

In this sample, this clonotype turned up a few times. The chain links TRBV19 to TRBJ2-1, with 7 bases that match TRBD2. The CDR3 has 12 residues. The V gene's germline CDR1 is LNHDA and CDR2 SQIVND (reference sequence). J gave up 9 bases and V 2 bases, and 1 base lay outside the gene matches. CDR3 sequence (DNA): TGTGCCAGTAGTATATGGGGGGGTGAGCAGTTCTTC. This encodes CASSIWGGEQFF.